The source of this TCR beta chain is a study of blood T cell repertoires in COVID-19. Study-wide context: Spain, Italy and the United States supplied samples that represented acute and convalescent COVID-19. T cells, B-cell-depleted T cells, or PBMCs provided the cDNA or gDNA that served as material.

Per the authors' pipeline: Reference gene primer amplification gave nucleated cell count estimates. Libraries were prepared by immunoSEQ multiplex PCR; TCRdb keeps only in-frame clonotypes and omits some of them. The DNA was the basis for D and trimming; V, J and clone size are from that table. This sample has around 190,000 clones, with more than 70% found just once. J lost 1 base, V lost 6 bases, and 3 bases had no gene match. Germline CDR1 SGHTA, CDR2 FQGNSA. The CDR3 loop spans 14 amino acids. The receptor was derived from a man aged 50 or older with COVID-19, enrolled during active disease. The sample was peripheral blood. The rearrangement links TRBV7-2 to TRBJ1-5, with TRBD1 matching 7 bases. The CDR3 bases are TGTGCCAGCAGGGGGGACAGCAGCAATCAGCCCCAGCATTTT. It codes for CASRGDSSNQPQHF.